These 13 T cell receptor beta chains came from one sample sequenced in a study of blood T cell repertoires in COVID-19. Profiling relied on immunoSEQ multiplex PCR, and the TCRdb table lists in-frame clones only, not all of them. The table records about 69,000 clones, 75% to 80% of them present only once. The sequencing sample was made of peripheral blood. The receptor source for this set is a human donor in a cohort sampled during active COVID-19.

The table lists this clone with many counts. The CDR3 DNA reads TGTGCCAGCAGTCCGGCGGGACGGCCCTTCTCTGGAAACACCATATATTTT. Amino acids: CASSPAGRPFSGNTIYF. This chain links TRBV28 with TRBJ1-3; perhaps TRBD1 as D (5 bases). Per the germline V gene, CDR1 is MDHEN and CDR2 is SYDVKM. The ends were cut back, 5 bases at V and 0 bases at J, with 17 bases in the middle. CDR3 length: 17 amino acids.

V usage is TRBV20-1 and J usage is TRBJ2-5; 7 bases agree with TRBD1. This CDR3 contains 13 residues. Per germline, CDR1 DFQATT and CDR2 SNEGSKA (reference sequence). The V and J ends lost 3 bases and 4 bases, in that order; junction bases with no gene match: 5. The CDR3 DNA reads TGCAGTGCTAGTGAGGGGGCCCCAGAGACCCAGTACTTC. Translation gives CSASEGAPETQYF.

The gene calls are TRBV2 and TRBJ2-5, with TRBD2 matching 10 bases. The V and J ends lost 4 bases and 2 bases, in that order; junction bases with no gene match: 7. The CDR3 is 16 residues long. Looked up from germline, CDR1 is SNHLY and CDR2 is FYNNEI. In nucleotides, the CDR3 is TGTGCCAGCAGTGTTGGGAGCGGGGGGGCGCAAGAGACCCAGTACTTC. As protein: CASSVGSGGAQETQYF.

The chain joins TRBV5-5 to TRBJ1-5; possible D gene TRBD1, 5 bases. Germline CDR1 and CDR2: SGHKS and YYEKEE (reference sequence). There are 14 residues in the CDR3. V lost 5 bases to trimming and J lost 3 bases, with 12 bases between them. CDR3 bases: TGTGCCAGCAGTCCAGAACAGGACAATCAGCCCCAGCATTTT. This gives the protein CASSPEQDNQPQHF.

The J gene is TRBJ1-1, the V gene TRBV9; no reliable D call. Per germline, CDR1 SGDLS and CDR2 YYNGEE. This CDR3 has 13 amino acids. Deletions cut 0 bases from V and 4 bases from J, with 7 bases between. In nucleotides, the CDR3 is TGTGCCAGCAGCGTAGTTGAGTCCACTGAAGCTTTCTTT. It encodes CASSVVESTEAFF.

V is TRBV3-1 (or the pseudogene TRBV3-2) and J is TRBJ1-3, with unresolved D. The V gene lost 7 bases and the J gene lost 1 base, with 17 bases spanning the gap. The CDR3 spans 16 residues. Germline V lookup: CDR1 LGHDT, CDR2 YNNKEL (reference sequence). The CDR3 is CASTGSWRGSGNTIYF. The CDR3 DNA follows: TGTGCCAGCACCGGGTCCTGGCGGGGTTCTGGAAACACCATATATTTT.

The chain couples TRBV6-5 to TRBJ2-7; 10 bases map to TRBD1. With 6 bases clipped from V and 7 bases from J, the junction kept 6 bases outside the gene matches. CDR3 length: 13 residues. Germline-derived CDR1 and CDR2 are MNHEY and SVGAGI. This chain's CDR3 is CASRGQGVREQYF. In DNA, the CDR3 is TGTGCCAGCAGAGGACAGGGGGTAAGGGAGCAGTACTTC.

This CDR3 is CASSILSPTNEKLFF. The CDR3 DNA is TGTGCCAGCAGCATACTATCTCCAACTAATGAAAAACTGTTTTTT. V gene TRBV7-9 combines with J gene TRBJ1-4; D is ambiguous. Germline V gene lookup returns CDR1 SEHNR and CDR2 FQNEAQ (reference sequence). There are 15 residues in the CDR3. Trimming removed 5 bases at V and 0 bases at J, with 10 bases between. Using reference TRBV7-9 and TRBJ1-4 for the parts outside the CDR3, the full variable domain is DTGVSQNPRHKITKRGQNVTFRCDPISEHNRLYWYRQTLGQGPEFLTYFQNEAQLEKSRLLSDRFSAERPKGSFSTLEIQRTEQGDSAMYLCASSILSPTNEKLFFGSGTQLSVL.

The J gene is TRBJ1-1, the V gene TRBV5-5, with a tentative D call TRBD1 (5 bases). The V end was cut by 7 bases, the J end by 2 bases, with 12 bases between. CDR3 length: 13 amino acids. The germline CDR1 and CDR2 sequences are SGHKS and YYEKEE (reference sequence). CDR3 DNA sequence: TGTGCCAGCGGCCCCAGGGCAAACACTGAAGCTTTCTTT. Translating it yields CASGPRANTEAFF.

This clone was counted at least ten times. This chain joins TRBV5-1 and TRBJ2-5; TRBD2 matches at 7 bases. The germline CDR1 and CDR2 sequences are SGHRS and YFSETQ. The CDR3 length is 13 residues. V lost 6 bases and J lost 0; bases outside the gene matches: 2. The CDR3 is CASKGTNQETQYF. DNA for the CDR3: TGCGCCAGCAAAGGGACTAACCAAGAGACCCAGTACTTC. Together with reference TRBV5-1 and TRBJ2-5, the CDR3 gives the full variable domain: KAGVTQTPRYLIKTRGQQVTLSCSPISGHRSVSWYQQTPGQGLQFLFEYFSETQRNKGNFPGRFSGRQFSNSRSEMNVSTLELGDSALYLCASKGTNQETQYFGPGTRLLVL.

This sequence joins TRBV11-2 and TRBJ1-6; TRBD1 might be the D (6 bases). Germline V gives CDR1 SGHAT, CDR2 FQNNGV. The ends were cut back, 5 bases at V and 0 bases at J, with 11 bases in the middle. The CDR3 has 16 residues. The CDR3 coding sequence is TGTGCCAGCAGCACGGACAGTTACTCCTATAATTCACCCCTCCACTTT. It encodes CASSTDSYSYNSPLHF. Together with reference TRBV11-2 and TRBJ1-6, the CDR3 gives the full variable domain: EAGVAQSPRYKIIEKRQSVAFWCNPISGHATLYWYQQILGQGPKLLIQFQNNGVVDDSQLPKDRFSAERLKGVDSTLKIQPAKLEDSAVYLCASSTDSYSYNSPLHFGNGTRLTVT.

Only a few counts were recorded for this clone. The chain uses TRBV6-1 and TRBJ2-7, with a possible D match to TRBD2 (6 bases). In germline, CDR1 is MNHNS, CDR2 SASEGT. Trimming took 0 bases from V and 2 from J, leaving 14 bases between them. The CDR3 covers 16 residues. This CDR3 reads CASSEASSAIPYEQYF. The DNA of the CDR3 is TGTGCCAGCAGTGAAGCGTCTAGCGCCATTCCCTACGAGCAGTACTTC.

This chain links TRBV4-1 with TRBJ1-5; a weak D match, TRBD1 (5 bases). This CDR3 is 17 amino acids long. CDR1 MGHRA and CDR2 YSYEKL come from the germline V gene. V was trimmed by 0 bases and J by 2 bases, leaving 14 bases between them. For the CDR3, the DNA is TGCGCCAGCAGCCAAGATGGGGTACGGGGGGGCAATCAGCCCCAGCATTTT. Encoded protein: CASSQDGVRGGNQPQHF.